This T cell receptor beta chain was recorded in a study of beta chain features in type 1 diabetes. Regarding the study as a whole: Shortening of TCRB CDR3s, moderate but significant, appeared in all four CD4+ subsets of Type 1 diabetes patients. Fewer insertions but more deletions were seen at VDJ junctions in type 1 diabetes patients.

This CDR3 is built from 14 residues. CDR1 is LNHDA, CDR2 SQIVND, per germline (reference sequence). Trimming removed 7 bases from V and 0 bases from J, with 12 bases in between. cDNA synthesis used the whole RNA isolate, giving expressed TCRB sequences. TCRdb's copy holds only in-frame clones and misses some; the assay was immunoSEQ multiplex PCR. The sample has around 340,000 clones; around a fifth are singletons. By way of CD45RO/CCR7/CD25/CD127/CD95/CD27, the CD4+ regulatory, stem cell-like memory, central memory and naive cells were sorted. Details on this clone: Its antigen remains unidentified.

This clonotype originated in a woman aged 18 to 35 in good health. The V and J genes are TRBV19 and TRBJ1-1; no clear D gene. Source material: naive CD4+ T cells from blood. The CDR3 region has the DNA TGTGCCAGTACTCGGCTCGGGGTGAACACTGAAGCTTTCTTT. Amino acid sequence: CASTRLGVNTEAFF.